Reported below is one TCR beta chain. This sample is part of a study of siplizumab effects on memory and regulatory T cells. Method: immunoSEQ multiplex PCR; TCRdb's copy keeps in-frame clones and lacks some. The data show 60,000 or so clones, 85% to 95% seen once. This clonotype originated in a human donor in good health. Sequencing was done on a sample of CD8+ T cells sorted from blood.

This chain's CDR3 is CAISDERWPEQYF. The CDR3 coding sequence is TGTGCCATCAGTGACGAGAGATGGCCCGAGCAGTACTTC. V usage is TRBV10-3 and J usage is TRBJ2-7; D ambiguous. With 3 bases removed from V and 6 bases from J, the gap between germline ends came to 12 bases. Looked up from germline, CDR1 is ENHRY and CDR2 is SYGVKD. This CDR3 comprises 13 residues.